This T cell receptor (beta chain) is from a study of Graves' ophthalmopathy and Graves' hyperthyroidism (dated by TCRdb to about 2018). At the level of the whole study: Peripheral blood was collected at initial diagnosis, prior to any treatment. To explore V-J signatures that distinguish ophthalmopathy from hyperthyroidism, a discovery set of 100 patients was enrolled, made up of 40 to 45 with ophthalmopathy and 55 to 65 with stable hyperthyroidism. The study used TCR beta repertoire signatures to distinguish Graves' ophthalmopathy from Graves' hyperthyroidism and to predict progression to ophthalmopathy. For independent validation, a separate cohort was made up of about 18 hyperthyroidism patients plus 17 patients who later progressed from hyperthyroidism to ophthalmopathy. In roughly 6 hyperthyroidism patients, T-cell repertoires of thyroid tissue and blood were compared. In total, around 140 blood samples were TCR-sequenced: some 40 ophthalmopathy, some 75 hyperthyroidism and some 17 hyperthyroidism-to-ophthalmopathy patients. Following sample collection, hyperthyroidism patients were given methimazole at a starting dose of 30 mg daily, and ophthalmopathy patients were given high-dose intravenous methylprednisolone.

This clonotype appeared many times. The antigen it binds to is not known. No base quality information exists; no much larger clone differs at one position. General findings and caveats noted by the study authors: Ophthalmopathy was separated from stable hyperthyroidism by the 13-signature model with more than 85% sensitivity and around 81% specificity in cross-validation and with 80%/75% in the test set. Most of the expanded thyroid clonotypes with a frequency above 0.001 were also detected in blood, and it was suggested that the thyroid immune response may be reflected by blood repertoires. In validation, the model predicted ophthalmopathy progression with about 64% sensitivity and 72.22% specificity; approximately 12 predicted patients were CT-confirmed with GO in a median of approximately six months. No statistical method was used to set the sample size in advance, and the investigators knew which group each participant was assigned to.

Ophthalmopathy patients were characterized by moderately to severely active disease, a Clinical Activity Score of at least 3, a NOSPECS grade of at least 4, and a disease duration under 3 months. Patients were excluded if they had other autoimmune diseases, uncontrolled infections, pregnancy or lactation. Diagnosis was based on clinical symptoms, serum thyroxine, TRAb, thyroid ultrasound and orbital computed tomography. Ficoll-Paque density gradient centrifugation was used to isolate PBMCs from 8.5 to 10 ml of fresh peripheral blood. Total RNA was extracted with Trizol reagent and quality-checked on an Agilent 2100 Bioanalyzer. For repertoire sequencing, the TCR beta CDR3 regions were amplified from RNA transcripts. HTBI primers and the Qiagen OneStep RT-PCR kit were used in a first-round RT-PCR, which was followed by a second-round multiplex PCR, size selection and purification. Libraries were sequenced on an Illumina HiSeq2000 using paired-end 100 bp reads. Regarding the original processing steps: SOAPnuke was used to process the reads, removing any read that contained adapters or uncalled bases, had a mean Phred below 15, or lacked an exact match to the constant primer or identifier. High-quality paired reads were merged with COPE v1.2.5. Unique nucleotide sequences were defined as clonotypes and aligned to IMGT TRB V, D and J references using MiTCR v1.1. Only V-J combinations with frequency above 0.0001 were analysed, covering 98% to 99.2% of repertoires. For each V-J combination, a TCR clonal expansion and chaos score was defined as the ratio of F50 clonal expansion to chaos observed in the TCRdist matrix. Welch's t-statistics and random forest were used to reduce features to some 13 V-J combinations, which were fed into a naive Bayes classifier. Thyroid-blood repertoire similarity was quantified with the Morisita-Horn index. TCRdb passed the public sequencing reads through fastp at Q25 and MiXCR, retaining productive beta sequences. Rows matching on CDR3 protein sequence are summarized as one entry with the most common DNA and genes. These V and J calls originate from TCRdb's pipeline instead of the authors' own analysis. The table for this sample lists 650,000 to 900,000 distinct CDR3 sequences; 40% of them were counted only once. The ten largest clones capture less than 55% of the sample.

Inclusive of the bounding cysteine and phenylalanine, the CDR3 is 13 residues long. The read is trimmed to its CDR3 DNA, 39 bases read in frame from base 1. The junction carries 10 bases between V and J, which are trimmed by 6 bases and 7 bases respectively. CDR1 and CDR2 were assigned from the germline V gene (reference sequence) as LNHDA and SQIVND. The chain is assembled from TRBV19 and TRBJ1-6; TRBD1 might be the D gene, on 6 matching bases. Input material: peripheral blood. This sequence was found in an adult man with Graves' ophthalmopathy. The CDR3 region has the sequence CASRDTGNSPLHF. Here is the DNA: TGTGCCAGTAGGGACACAGGGAATTCACCCCTCCACTTT.